The present T cell receptor beta chain was sequenced within a study of cytomegalovirus exposure and HLA in healthy donors (TCRdb year 2017). At the level of the whole study: According to an earlier analysis of 587 of the donors, about 190 million T cells yielded roughly 100 million unique TCR beta sequences and around 280 Gb of sequence data. Roughly 300 gigabases of sequencing data and roughly 81 million unique TCR sequences made up an early release that covered around 640 HLA-typed donors. Among the roughly 410 genotyped donors, approximately 76% belonged to the genetic ancestry cluster associated with self-reported Caucasian donors. The study aimed to test whether signatures of past pathogen exposure could be identified by cataloging public T cell receptors. The T cell repertoires of several hundred subjects were profiled by immunosequencing and related to cytomegalovirus serostatus. A separate validation cohort of about 110 different subjects was used in addition to the approximately 700-subject first cohort. High-throughput TCR immunosequencing, statistical association of individual TCRs with disease status, and machine learning were combined to predict cytomegalovirus infection status. A later analysis re-examined previously published TCR beta repertoires from 500 to 700 donors and added high-resolution HLA genotyping to investigate patterns of TCR occurrence. Rather than drawing on any new phenotypic data, the later analysis identified candidate immune exposures from TCR beta sequences and the way those sequences occurred across donors. An earlier analysis of 587 of the donors used high-throughput TCR beta sequencing to judge whether each TCR beta V gene segment behaved as functional or pseudogenic. Donor age, sex, ethnicity and CMV serostatus were collected together with the repertoire data. Genome-wide SNP genotypes for about 65% of the roughly 670 donors were used in a later genetic analysis, which treated that subset as a discovery cohort. Every repertoire in the discovery cohort had been generated on one and the same sequencing platform. HLA typing covered class I and class II loci at four-digit resolution. The number of typed donors differed by locus: about 620-640 for A, B, C, DRB1 and DQB1; approximately 540 for DQA1; approximately 610 for DPA1; and around 450 for DPB1. Roughly five DR-DQ haplotypes were treated as single units for association and clustering because of strong linkage in the cohort. Among about 410 genotyped donors of the cohort, an average of approximately 240,000 unique TCR beta nucleotide sequences was sequenced per donor, of which about 20% were non-productive. The paper as a whole reports these results and caveats: A cluster of highly shared sequence variants was judged likely to be a technical artifact of the sequencing pipeline. Most CMV-associated TCR beta chains appeared to be HLA-restricted in a later analysis, and the HLA associations seemed to be driven largely by CMV exposure. The classifier was reported to diagnose cytomegalovirus status with high specificity and sensitivity in both the original cohort and the validation cohort. V-gene and J-gene trimming of TCR beta chains was associated with a missense DCLRE1C variant in a later genetic analysis, and the association was replicated in an independent cohort. Specific HLA alleles were associated with 16,951 TCR beta sequences at a false discovery rate of 0.05 in a later analysis. According to a later genetic analysis, donors in an Asian-associated ancestry cluster had fewer N-insertions in productive TCRs than the roughly 670-donor mean. An earlier analysis of around 600 of the donors showed that most TCR beta V segments appeared in productive rearrangements either about 87% or about 30% of the time, which broadly matched IMGT annotations. The only immune exposure information available for the cohort was CMV serostatus. The authors suggested that the approach could potentially be extended to other disease states and immunological phenotypes. Most TCR sequences were seen in very few donors, while some public TCRs were found in many individuals. Roughly uniform sequencing depth across donors was assumed in presence/absence analyses, although this assumption may not hold. Because counts were too low, about 15 rarely observed V segments, including chromosome 9 orphons, were left out of the earlier analysis of roughly 600 of the donors. Compared with equally common non-associated chains, HLA-associated TCR beta chains in a later analysis were more clonally expanded and had lower generation probabilities. HLA typing was unavailable for some donors at each locus, so association tests used only the typed subset. A further reported finding was that TCR beta sequences accurately predicted the HLA-A and HLA-B alleles for most subjects in the first cohort. Strong co-occurrence of HLA alleles, especially DR and DQ, made assigning TCR associations to individual alleles difficult. In the study, around 160 TCR beta chains were listed as associated with cytomegalovirus. Some IMGT-functional V segments, including TRBV6-2 and TRBV6-3, could not be told apart with the 87-base-pair reads, so those segments were excluded. In a later analysis, TCR association rates were found to vary across HLA loci, with the most associated TCRs seen for DRB1 alleles and the fewest for HLA-C alleles. In vitro tests confirmed that a few of the cytomegalovirus-associated TCR beta chains recognize cytomegalovirus antigens. Linkage disequilibrium might explain the correlated functional status among segregating V segments, but an unknown experimental factor could not be ruled out. A later analysis reported that several top co-occurrence clusters appeared linked to parvovirus B19, influenza, CMV and Epstein-Barr virus. In this cohort, only TCR beta chains were sequenced, and detectable features were limited by the absence of alpha or paired-chain data.

Libraries were constructed by the immunoSEQ multiplex PCR assay. A mixture of 60 forward primers for TCR Vbeta segments and 13 reverse primers for TCR Jbeta segments was used in the multiplex PCR. A multiplex PCR assay on genomic DNA amplified the CDR3 region of rearranged TCR beta genes. The amplified TCR beta libraries were sequenced on the Illumina HiSeq System as 87-base-pair reads. Under the source paper's analysis protocol: A later analysis counted approximately 76 million unique TCR beta chains across the 650 to 800 repertoires, and some 11 million of these chains were shared by at least two donors. A nearest-neighbor algorithm error-corrected the raw reads and collapsed the reads into unique sequences, merging closely related sequences to remove PCR and sequencing errors. To assign V, D and J gene segments, CDR3 sequences were aligned to IMGT reference sequences. For a sequence to be retained, a match of at least six nucleotides to both a V gene segment and a J gene segment was required. Rearrangements were called productive when the CDR3 lacked stop codons and stayed in frame with V and J; all others were non-productive. Following IMGT convention, CDR3 was defined as the stretch from the second conserved V-encoded cysteine to the conserved J-encoded phenylalanine. The earlier analysis of about 590 of the donors excluded sequences that lacked an unambiguous match to a single V gene segment. In an earlier analysis of several hundred of the donors, V segments were called functional above 56.7% productive rearrangements and were called segregating when the between-donor standard deviation exceeded 5%. A statistical classification framework was built to diagnose cytomegalovirus status from the catalog of TCR beta chain sequences. In a later analysis, V and J genes were assigned by comparing TCR nucleotide sequences against IMGT/GENE-DB human TR gene sequences. A later analysis assigned CDR3 sequences and most-parsimonious VDJ recombination scenarios with the TCRdist pipeline. In a later analysis, each TCR beta chain was defined by its CDR3 amino acid sequence together with its V-gene family, and reads without a unique V-gene family were excluded. To address suspected cross-contamination and a sequencing artifact, a later analysis removed roughly 640 highly shared, low-generation-probability nucleotide sequences. In a later analysis, a clonal expansion index for each public chain was calculated from normalized within-repertoire ranks of inferred template counts. In a later analysis, generation probabilities were computed using a VDJ recombination model fitted to out-of-frame rearrangements, and the results were checked against IGoR. In a later analysis, hypergeometric tests were used to score TCR-TCR, TCR-HLA and TCR-CMV co-occurrence, with a repertoire-size bias correction applied to TCR pairs. A later analysis estimated false discovery rates by permuting HLA or CMV assignments 20 times. A later analysis grouped co-occurring TCRs with DBSCAN, adding TCRdist sequence similarity when clustering within HLA-allele-positive subsets. Repertoires with fewer than 30,000 or more than 120,000 public chains were left out of co-occurrence clustering, as were four to six repertoires with anomalous nucleotide sharing. In TCRdb, the immuneACCESS table is reduced to in-frame sequences with V and J assigned. These tables do not hold every clone; where another copy was compared, an unresolved V gene accounts for under half, and the others remain unexplained. V, J and clone size are taken as reported in that table, and D and trimming were inferred from the DNA itself. The sample table holds 100,000 to 120,000 clones, of which over 60% were seen once. The ten largest clones represent less than 3% of the sample.

Relative to germline, V is 3 bases shorter and J is 2 bases shorter, with 16 bases between their ends. The cysteine opens and the phenylalanine closes a CDR3 of 16 amino acids. This entry keeps only the CDR3 DNA: 48 bases, framed from base 1. CDR1 and CDR2, per the germline V gene (reference sequence), are SEHNR and FQNEAQ. The cohort consisted of 670 or so healthy bone marrow donors. At the time of sampling, every cohort member was nominally healthy, though immune exposures that went unrecorded were likely present. The donor was CMV seropositive and was included in the group of 289 seropositive cohort members. Every donor gave a peripheral blood sample, and the peripheral blood mononuclear cells from that sample were used for TCR beta sequencing. The Qiagen DNeasy Blood Extraction Kit was used to extract genomic DNA from the blood cell samples. Details on this clone: Which antigen it targets is not known. Within one base of it there is no much larger clone, and no base qualities were kept.

The V and J segments used are TRBV7-9 and TRBJ1-2; the D gene identity is not certain. This sequence was found in an older woman in good health and CMV-seropositive. Sequences were obtained from PBMCs. CDR3 region: CASSFIAAVQNYGYTF. The nucleotide sequence reads TGTGCCAGCAGCTTTATAGCCGCCGTGCAAAACTATGGCTACACCTTC.